These 9 T cell receptor beta chains came from one sample sequenced in a study of response to subunit inactivated influenza vaccine. Using its own MiXCR run on the RT-PCR reads, TCRdb lists one record per CDR3 protein. Of 500,000 to 600,000 distinct CDR3 sequences detected, roughly 12% appear once; the ten largest clones hold about 10%. The data were also submitted as part of a second study, on T cells expressing NK-cell markers. That source notes: Beta-chain TCR cDNA was generated via 5'RACE template switching with UMIs.

The specimen was PBMCs from blood, collected on the day of vaccination. The source of these receptors is a man aged 50-60 years who received an inactivated influenza vaccine.

This clonotype has at least ten counts. The chain couples TRBV6-5 to TRBJ2-5, with TRBD2 matching over 10 bases. V lost 0 bases, J lost 4 bases, and 5 bases stayed unmatched. Per germline, CDR1 MNHEY and CDR2 SVGAGI. The CDR3 has 16 amino acids. In DNA form, the CDR3 reads TGTGCCAGCAGTTACTCTAGCGGGGGGCCCGGAGAGACCCAGTACTTC. This sequence encodes CASSYSSGGPGETQYF.

This clonotype showed up just a few times. This rearrangement joins TRBV7-2 to TRBJ2-7; TRBD1 is a possible D gene (6 bases). The CDR3 runs 15 residues. The germline gives CDR1 SGHTA, CDR2 FQGNSA. Deletions cut 5 bases from V and 6 bases from J, with 20 bases between. The chain's CDR3 is CASSIQGIGKSEQYF. The CDR3, as DNA: TGTGCCAGCAGCATTCAGGGGATAGGCAAAAGCGAGCAGTACTTC.

This clonotype was seen at least ten times. The chain combines TRBV19 with TRBJ2-2; D is possibly TRBD1 or TRBD2 (5 bases each). Germline V gene sequence: CDR1 LNHDA, CDR2 SQIVND (reference sequence). This CDR3 region has 12 residues. V was clipped by 3 bases and J by 13 bases, with 12 bases between them. The CDR3 region has the DNA TGTGCCAGTAGTATTTCCGGGGCTTCGCTGTTTTTT. It is translated as CASSISGASLFF.

Only a few counts were recorded for this clonotype. The gene calls are TRBV28 and TRBJ2-7; 8 bases are a match to TRBD1. CDR1 and CDR2 from the germline V gene are MDHEN and SYDVKM. Trimming removed 1 base from V and 5 bases from J; junction bases left unmatched: 7. The CDR3 runs to 15 residues. CDR3 residues: CASSLFGQGVHEQYF. The DNA of the CDR3 is TGTGCCAGCAGTTTATTTGGACAGGGTGTCCACGAGCAGTACTTC.

The chain is built from TRBV29-1 and TRBJ2-7; tentative D call: TRBD2 (6 bases). CDR1 is SQVTM and CDR2 is ANQGSEA in the germline V gene. The CDR3 spans 15 residues. Between the trimmed V and J ends, which lost 8 bases and 5 bases, there was a span of 25 bases. The CDR3 reads CSQHTIAAGSHEQYF. For the CDR3, the DNA is TGCAGCCAACATACAATAGCGGCTGGTTCCCACGAGCAGTACTTC.

V gene TRBV4-3 combines with J gene TRBJ2-1, with 7 bases aligning to TRBD2. V shed 0 bases, J shed 4 bases, and the junction held 3 bases outside the gene matches. Germline values: CDR1 LGHNA, CDR2 YSLEER. The CDR3 covers 15 residues. The CDR3 is CASSQEWTRYNEQFF. The CDR3 nucleotides are TGCGCCAGCAGCCAAGAATGGACTAGATACAATGAGCAGTTCTTC.

At least ten counts were recorded for this clonotype. The V gene is TRBV12-3 or TRBV12-4, the J gene TRBJ2-1, with a weak D call TRBD2 (5 bases). V lost 6 bases and J 2 bases, leaving 14 bases between the germline ends. CDR3 size: 15 residues. The chain's CDR3 is CASSPTSSAYNEQFF. The CDR3 nucleotides are TGTGCCAGCAGCCCAACTAGTTCAGCCTACAATGAGCAGTTCTTC.

This clonotype has just a few counts. The chain recombines TRBV28 with TRBJ2-1; D gene uncertain. V was shortened by 6 bases and J by 7 bases, with 13 bases between the two germline ends. Germline assignment: CDR1 MDHEN and CDR2 SYDVKM. CDR3 length: 13 amino acids. In nucleotides, the CDR3 is TGTGCCAGCAGGGCGGTAGTTAGGAATGAGCAGTTCTTC. The encoded protein is CASRAVVRNEQFF.

This clonotype was picked up a small number of times. V and J are TRBV7-2 and TRBJ2-7, with 10 bases identical to TRBD1. The CDR3 is made up of 15 amino acids. The V and J ends lost 6 bases and 2 bases, in that order; junction bases with no gene match: 7. Germline CDR1 reads SGHTA; CDR2 reads FQGNSA. In DNA form, the CDR3 reads TGTGCCAGCAGGCGACAGGGGGCAGGGGCCTACGAGCAGTACTTC. It codes for CASRRQGAGAYEQYF. Full variable domain (remainder filled in from reference TRBV7-2 and TRBJ2-7): GAGVSQSPSNKVTEKGKDVELRCDPISGHTALYWYRQSLGQGLEFLIYFQGNSAPDKSGLPSDRFSAERTGGSVSTLTIQRTQQEDSAVYLCASRRQGAGAYEQYFGPGTRLTVT.